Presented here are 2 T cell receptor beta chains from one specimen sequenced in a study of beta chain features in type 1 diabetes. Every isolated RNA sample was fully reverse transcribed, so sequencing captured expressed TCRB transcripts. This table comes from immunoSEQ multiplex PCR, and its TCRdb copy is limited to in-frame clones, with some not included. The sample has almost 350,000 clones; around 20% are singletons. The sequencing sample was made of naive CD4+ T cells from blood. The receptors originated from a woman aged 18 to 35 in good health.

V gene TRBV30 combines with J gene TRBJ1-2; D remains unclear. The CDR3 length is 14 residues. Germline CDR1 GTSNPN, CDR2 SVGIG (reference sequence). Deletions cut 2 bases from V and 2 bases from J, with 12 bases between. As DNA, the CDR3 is TGTGCCTGGAGTCCTAGACCGAAGAACTATGGCTACACCTTC. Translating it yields CAWSPRPKNYGYTF.

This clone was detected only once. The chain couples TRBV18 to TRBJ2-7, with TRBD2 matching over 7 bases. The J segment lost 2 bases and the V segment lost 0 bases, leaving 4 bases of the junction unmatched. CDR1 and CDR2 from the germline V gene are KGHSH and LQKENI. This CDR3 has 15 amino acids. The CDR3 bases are TGTGCCAGCTCACCACCTGGGACTACCACCTACGAGCAGTACTTC. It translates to CASSPPGTTTYEQYF.